Listed here are 4 T cell receptor beta chains from one sample, sequenced in a study of shared clonotypes between healthy human individuals. The protocol was immunoSEQ multiplex PCR, while the TCRdb copy is restricted to in-frame clones and leaves out a portion. The sample holds approximately 2,300,000 clones, under 95% seen once. The sample consisted of naive CD4+ T cells from PBMCs. Subset here: CD45RA+ positively selected. Receptors were obtained from a man younger than 35 in good health. Some clones in this sample may be carry-over from other donors' samples.

V and J are TRBV2 and TRBJ2-1; D call uncertain. The CDR3 is 16 amino acids. V lost 0 bases and J 1 base, leaving 10 bases between the germline ends. The germline V gene has CDR1 SNHLY and CDR2 FYNNEI. The DNA for the CDR3 is TGTGCCAGCAGTGAAGCGGTTTTGGGTTCCTACAATGAGCAGTTCTTC. Amino acids: CASSEAVLGSYNEQFF. Variable domain in full (rest from reference TRBV2 and TRBJ2-1): EPEVTQTPSHQVTQMGQEVILRCVPISNHLYFYWYRQILGQKVEFLVSFYNNEISEKSEIFDDQFSVERPDGSNFTLKIRSTKLEDSAMYFCASSEAVLGSYNEQFFGPGTRLTVL.

The rearrangement links TRBV9 to TRBJ2-2, with unresolved D. Germline V gene data show CDR1 as SGDLS and CDR2 as YYNGEE. Trimming took 1 base from V and 6 from J, leaving 10 bases between them. The CDR3 is 14 amino acids. CDR3 DNA: TGTGCCAGCAGCGTACCTCCTAATGCCGGGGAGCTGTTTTTT. It is translated as CASSVPPNAGELFF.

This clone was picked up one time. V gene TRBV4-1 combines with J gene TRBJ2-6; TRBD1 is a possible D gene (5 bases). The V gene lost 0 bases and the J gene lost 0 bases, with 18 bases spanning the gap. This CDR3 is built from 20 residues. Per germline, CDR1 MGHRA and CDR2 YSYEKL. CDR3 amino acids: CASSQDLGQFYPSGANVLTF. The CDR3 DNA follows: TGCGCCAGCAGCCAAGATTTGGGGCAGTTTTACCCCTCTGGGGCCAACGTCCTGACTTTC.

The chain links TRBV6-5 to TRBJ2-7; 7 nucleotides align to TRBD1. Losses at the gene ends were 5 bases for V and 2 bases for J; bases not matched to a gene: 6. The CDR3 is 14 amino acids. Germline CDR1 and CDR2: MNHEY and SVGAGI. DNA of the CDR3: TGTGCCAGCAGTCGACGGGACAGAACCTACGAGCAGTACTTC. This gives the protein CASSRRDRTYEQYF.